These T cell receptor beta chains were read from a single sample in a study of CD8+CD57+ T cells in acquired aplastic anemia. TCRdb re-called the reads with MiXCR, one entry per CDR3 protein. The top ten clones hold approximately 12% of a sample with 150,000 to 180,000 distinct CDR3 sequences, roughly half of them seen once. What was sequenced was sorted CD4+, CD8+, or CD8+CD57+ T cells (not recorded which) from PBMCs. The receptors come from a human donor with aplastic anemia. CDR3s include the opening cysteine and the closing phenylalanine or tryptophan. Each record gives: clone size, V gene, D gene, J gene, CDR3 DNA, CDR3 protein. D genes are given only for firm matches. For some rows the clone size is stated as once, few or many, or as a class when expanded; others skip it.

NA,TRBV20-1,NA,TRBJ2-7,TGCAGTGCGGACGGAAACTCCTACGAGCAGTACTTC,CSADGNSYEQYF
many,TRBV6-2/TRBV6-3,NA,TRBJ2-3,TGTGCCAGCAGTTACGTAGATACGCAGTATTTT,CASSYVDTQYF
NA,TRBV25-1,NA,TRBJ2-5,TGTGCCACATCCCGGCAGGGCTATTTAGAGACCCAGTACTTC,CATSRQGYLETQYF
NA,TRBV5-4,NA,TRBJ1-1,TGTGCCAGCAGCTTCGGACCAATGAACACTGAAGCTTTCTTT,CASSFGPMNTEAFF
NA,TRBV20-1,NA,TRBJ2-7,TGCAGTGCTAGAGAGGAGTTCTACGAGCAGTACTTC,CSAREEFYEQYF
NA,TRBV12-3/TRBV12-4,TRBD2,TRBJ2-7,TGTGCCAGCAGTTCCTCGACTAGCGGATCCTACGAGCAGTACTTC,CASSSSTSGSYEQYF
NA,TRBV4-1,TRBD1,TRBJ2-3,TGCGCCAGCAGCCCTGGACAGGGGAAGACAGATACGCAGTATTTT,CASSPGQGKTDTQYF
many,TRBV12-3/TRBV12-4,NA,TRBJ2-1,TGTGCCAGCAGTTTAAAGGCAGGGCCCTACAATGAGCAGTTCTTC,CASSLKAGPYNEQFF
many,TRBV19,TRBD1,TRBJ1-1,TGTGCCAGTACCCCCGGTAGGGGGCAAAGGATGAACACTGAAGCTTTCTTT,CASTPGRGQRMNTEAFF
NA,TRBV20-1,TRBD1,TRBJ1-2,TGCAGTGCTTCTAGTGACGGACAGGGGGCGAAGGATGGCTACACCTTC,CSASSDGQGAKDGYTF
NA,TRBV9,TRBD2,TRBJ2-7,TGTGCCAGCAGCTCTAGCACTAGCGGGGGGGGCTCCTACGAGCAGTACTTC,CASSSSTSGGGSYEQYF
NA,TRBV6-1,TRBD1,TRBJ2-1,TGTGCCAGCAGTCGTACCGGGACAGGGAACAATGAGCAGTTCTTC,CASSRTGTGNNEQFF
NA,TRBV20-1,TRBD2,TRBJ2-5,TGCAGTGCAGGAGCGGGGGTAAGCCAAGAGACCCAGTACTTC,CSAGAGVSQETQYF
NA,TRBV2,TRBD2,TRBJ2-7,TGTGCCAGCAGGGGAGCGGGGGGGTACTCCTACGAGCAGTACTTC,CASRGAGGYSYEQYF
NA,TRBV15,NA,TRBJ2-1,TGTGCCAGCGGTGGGGACTTGGGTTACAATGAGCAGTTCTTC,CASGGDLGYNEQFF
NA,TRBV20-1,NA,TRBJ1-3,TGCAGTGCTTCGGGGCTACGAGACTCTGGAAACACCATATATTTT,CSASGLRDSGNTIYF
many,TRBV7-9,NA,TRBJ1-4,TGTGCCAGCAGCTTAGGCGACTTTGAAAAACTGTTTTTT,CASSLGDFEKLFF
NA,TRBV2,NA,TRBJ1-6,TGTGCCAGCACCCGGGGGACTCCCTATAATTCACCCCTCCACTTT,CASTRGTPYNSPLHF
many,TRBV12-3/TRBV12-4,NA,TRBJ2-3,TGTGCCAGCAGTTTAAGGCCCCCCGGCACAGATACGCAGTATTTT,CASSLRPPGTDTQYF
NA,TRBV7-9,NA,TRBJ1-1,TGTGCCAGCAGCTTTGCTGAAGCTTTCTTT,CASSFAEAFF
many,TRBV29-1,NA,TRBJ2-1,TGCAGCGTTGAAGATCGAACCGAGAAGGGTAGTTGGTACAATGAGCAGTTCTTC,CSVEDRTEKGSWYNEQFF
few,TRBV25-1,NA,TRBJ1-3,TGTGCCAGCAGTGAAGGTGACCACTCTGGAAACACCATATATTTT,CASSEGDHSGNTIYF
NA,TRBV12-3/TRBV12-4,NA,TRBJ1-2,TGTGCCAGCAGGATACAGGGTTACTATGGCTACACCTTC,CASRIQGYYGYTF
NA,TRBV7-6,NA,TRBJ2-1,TGTGCCAGCAGCTACACATCCCCTTTATACAATGAGCAGTTCTTC,CASSYTSPLYNEQFF
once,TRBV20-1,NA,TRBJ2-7,TGCAGTGATCCGGCCGGGACCGCCGACTACGAGCAGTACTTC,CSDPAGTADYEQYF
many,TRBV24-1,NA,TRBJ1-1,TGTGCCACCAGTTTGGGGGTTGAAGCTTTCTTT,CATSLGVEAFF
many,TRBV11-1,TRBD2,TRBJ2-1,TGTGCCAGCAGCTTACCAACTAGCGGGGGGTCTACCACTGAGCAGTTCTTC,CASSLPTSGGSTTEQFF
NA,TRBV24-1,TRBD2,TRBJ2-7,TGTGCCACCAGTGAGACTAGCGGGAGTCTCTACGAGCAGTACTTC,CATSETSGSLYEQYF
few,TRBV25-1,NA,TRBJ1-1,TGTGCCAGCAGACCAGGGTTCGCGAACACTGAAGCTTTCTTT,CASRPGFANTEAFF
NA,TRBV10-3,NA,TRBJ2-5,TGTGCCACCAGTGATTGGGGCAACCGAGACCAAGAGGCCCAGTACTTC,CATSDWGNRDQEAQYF
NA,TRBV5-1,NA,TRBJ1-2,TGCGCCAGCAGATATGGGGAGAGCTATGGCTACACCTTC,CASRYGESYGYTF
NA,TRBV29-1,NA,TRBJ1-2,TGCAGCGTTGACATTGGGACGGACCTGCTGAGGGGCTACACCTTC,CSVDIGTDLLRGYTF
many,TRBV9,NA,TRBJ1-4,TGTGCCAGCAGCAAGGGAAATGAAAAACTGTTTTTT,CASSKGNEKLFF
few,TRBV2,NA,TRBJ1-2,TGTGCCAGCAGCGCCAGGGATTCAAGTGGCTACACCTTC,CASSARDSSGYTF
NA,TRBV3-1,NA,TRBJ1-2,TGTGCCAGCAGCCAAGGGGGCTGGGGCTACACCTTC,CASSQGGWGYTF
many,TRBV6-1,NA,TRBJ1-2,TGTGCCAGCAGTGAGGGGGATAGCTACTATGGCTACACCTTC,CASSEGDSYYGYTF
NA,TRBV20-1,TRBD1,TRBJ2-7,TGCAGTGCTAGCCTCCCGGGACAGGCCTACGAGCAGTACTTC,CSASLPGQAYEQYF
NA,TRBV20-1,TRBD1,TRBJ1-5,TGCAGTGCTAGACAGGCGGGACAGGGGTATCAGCCCCAGCATTTT,CSARQAGQGYQPQHF
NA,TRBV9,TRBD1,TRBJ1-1,TGTGCCAGCAGCCAAGACCCCGGGACAGGGGATACTGAGGCTTTCTTT,CASSQDPGTGDTEAFF
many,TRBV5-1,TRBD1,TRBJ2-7,TGCGCCAGCAGCTTGGTTTATAGGGGGCGGTACGAGCAGTACTTC,CASSLVYRGRYEQYF
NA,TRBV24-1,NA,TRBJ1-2,TGTGCCCCGCCCCGGCTCTTAAACTATGGCTACACCTTC,CAPPRLLNYGYTF
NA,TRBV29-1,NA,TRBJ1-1,TGCAGCGGGGTTAAGGCGCCACTCGTAGACACTGAAGCTTTCTTT,CSGVKAPLVDTEAFF
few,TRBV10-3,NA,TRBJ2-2,TGTGCCACCTCATATGGCACCGGGGAGCTGTTTTTT,CATSYGTGELFF
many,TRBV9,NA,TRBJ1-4,TGTGCCAGCAGCGAAGGGGACGATGAAAAACTGTTTTTT,CASSEGDDEKLFF
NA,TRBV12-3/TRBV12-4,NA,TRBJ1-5,TGTGCCAGCAGTTTAGCGTTAGGTCAGCCCCAGCATTTT,CASSLALGQPQHF